Presented here are 14 T cell receptor beta chains from one specimen sequenced in a study of T cells in pancreatic ductal adenocarcinoma. The selected patients with pancreatic ductal adenocarcinoma had surgery but no neoadjuvant therapy. The table came from immunoSEQ multiplex PCR; TCRdb's copy has only in-frame clones and leaves some out. Of 31,000 or so clones in the sample, just over 90% are singletons; the top ten hold under 2.5%. Sequencing input: PBMCs. Receptors originate from a human donor with pancreatic ductal adenocarcinoma.

The chain recombines TRBV2 with TRBJ1-1, with D maybe TRBD1 (5 bases). Germline loops: CDR1 SNHLY, CDR2 FYNNEI. Trimming pared 8 bases from V and 5 bases from J, leaving 12 bases between. CDR3 length: 12 residues. CDR3 region: CASSTWGTEAFF. CDR3 nucleotide sequence: TGTGCCAGCTCGACGTGGGGGACTGAAGCTTTCTTT. The entire variable domain, with the rest obtained from reference TRBV2 and TRBJ1-1, is as follows: EPEVTQTPSHQVTQMGQEVILRCVPISNHLYFYWYRQILGQKVEFLVSFYNNEISEKSEIFDDQFSVERPDGSNFTLKIRSTKLEDSAMYFCASSTWGTEAFFGQGTRLTVV.

The rearrangement uses TRBV11-3 and TRBJ2-1, with TRBD2 matching 12 bases. The length of the CDR3 is 16 residues. V gave up 8 bases and J gave up 6 bases; unmatched junction bases: 11. In germline, CDR1 is SGHNT, CDR2 YENEEA. This CDR3 reads CASGPLGTSGSNEQFF. The DNA for the CDR3 is TGTGCCAGCGGACCGTTAGGGACTAGCGGGTCCAATGAGCAGTTCTTC.

This clone appeared a single time. CDR3 region: CASSHRPRQEYTGELFF. The DNA of the CDR3 is TGTGCCAGCAGCCATAGACCCAGACAGGAGTACACCGGGGAGCTGTTTTTT. The V call is TRBV4-2, the J call TRBJ2-2; D may be TRBD1 (6 bases). V was shortened by 3 bases and J by 3 bases, with 17 bases between the two germline ends. CDR3 length: 17 amino acids. CDR1 is LGHNA and CDR2 is YNFKEQ in the germline V gene.

The chain combines TRBV7-2 with TRBJ1-4, with a tentative D call TRBD1 (5 bases). This CDR3 comprises 17 residues. Germline V lookup: CDR1 SGHTA, CDR2 FQGNSA. V dropped 5 bases and J dropped 0 bases, with 16 bases sitting between them. CDR3 coding DNA: TGTGCCAGCAGCCCACGACAGACAAGATCAACTAATGAAAAACTGTTTTTT. Encoded protein: CASSPRQTRSTNEKLFF.

The table lists this clone with a count of one. The chain employs TRBV4-3 and TRBJ1-3, with TRBD1 as a possible D gene (5 bases). Trimming took 0 bases from V and 0 from J, leaving 12 bases between them. Germline lookup yields CDR1 LGHNA and CDR2 YSLEER. This CDR3 has 17 amino acids. The chain's CDR3 is CASSQDPGPFSGNTIYF. In nucleotides, the CDR3 is TGCGCCAGCAGCCAAGATCCGGGGCCGTTCTCTGGAAACACCATATATTTT.

The chain couples TRBV27 to TRBJ1-1; TRBD1 is a possible D gene (6 bases). This CDR3 comprises 14 residues. The germline V gene encodes CDR1 MNHEY and CDR2 SMNVEV (reference sequence). V dropped 4 bases and J dropped 10 bases, with 19 bases sitting between them. The CDR3 spells CASSWGHGRTGAFF. The CDR3 region has the DNA TGTGCCAGCAGTTGGGGACACGGTCGGACCGGAGCTTTCTTT.

The rearrangement joins TRBV2 to TRBJ2-7; 12 positions agree with TRBD2. Germline-derived CDR1 and CDR2 are SNHLY and FYNNEI. J gave up 0 bases and V 6 bases, and 3 bases lay outside the gene matches. The CDR3 covers 15 residues. CDR3 nucleotide sequence: TGTGCCAGCAGGGTACTAGCGGGAGGCTCCTACGAGCAGTACTTC. Its translation: CASRVLAGGSYEQYF.

Only one count was recorded for this clone. This sequence joins TRBV18 and TRBJ1-1, with TRBD1 identical over 7 bases. V was pared by 3 bases and J by 4 bases, with 8 bases of the junction left unmatched. CDR1 and CDR2 from the germline V gene are KGHSH and LQKENI. CDR3 size: 15 residues. As DNA, the CDR3 is TGTGCCAGCTCACCGATGACAGGGAGGGGCACTGAAGCTTTCTTT. Translated, it gives CASSPMTGRGTEAFF.

V is TRBV18 and J is TRBJ2-1; D perhaps matches TRBD1 (6 bases). CDR1 is KGHSH, CDR2 LQKENI, per germline. The CDR3 loop spans 14 amino acids. The V end lost 4 bases, the J end lost 7 bases, and 14 bases lay between the germline ends. The CDR3 coding sequence is TGTGCCAGCTCACGAACAGGGTATGGAAATGAGCAGTTCTTC. Its translation is CASSRTGYGNEQFF.

The chain recombines TRBV2 with TRBJ2-7; 7 nucleotides agree with TRBD1. Germline V gene lookup returns CDR1 SNHLY and CDR2 FYNNEI. The CDR3 contains 14 residues. V lost 4 bases to trimming and J lost 2 bases; unmatched junction nucleotides: 5. The CDR3 loop reads CASSVYRGPYEQYF. In DNA form, the CDR3 reads TGTGCCAGCAGTGTATACAGGGGCCCCTACGAGCAGTACTTC.

This chain connects TRBV5-1 to TRBJ1-5, with a possible D match to TRBD1 (5 bases). CDR1 is SGHRS and CDR2 is YFSETQ in the germline V gene. The germline V and J ends were trimmed by 3 bases and 0 bases, with 22 bases remaining between them. This CDR3 contains 19 residues. In nucleotides, the CDR3 is TGCGCCAGCAGCTCAATTTCCAGGGAGATCCCCTATAGCAATCAGCCCCAGCATTTT. Protein product: CASSSISREIPYSNQPQHF.

This chain joins TRBV7-2 and TRBJ1-1, with TRBD1 as a possible D gene (5 bases). This CDR3 spans 16 amino acids. Germline values: CDR1 SGHTA, CDR2 FQGNSA. Trimming stripped 6 bases from V and 4 bases from J, with 21 bases between. The CDR3 region is CASRPKSGTATTEAFF. As DNA, the CDR3 is TGTGCCAGCAGGCCGAAATCCGGGACGGCGACCACTGAAGCTTTCTTT.

This clone was seen a single time. The CDR3 DNA reads TGTGCCAGCAGCTCCTCAACTAAAGAGACCCAGTACTTC. This gives the protein CASSSSTKETQYF. J is TRBJ2-5 and V is TRBV7-2; D is unresolved. Germline CDR1 is SGHTA and CDR2 is FQGNSA. The CDR3 sequence is 13 residues long. Between the trimmed V and J ends, which lost 4 bases and 3 bases, there was a span of 9 bases.

By share, this clone counts as medium-sized. V usage is TRBV6-1 and J usage is TRBJ2-7; D is uncertain. Trimming left V 0 bases short and J 3 bases short, with 18 bases between. The germline V gene encodes CDR1 MNHNS and CDR2 SASEGT. The CDR3 sequence is 17 residues long. CDR3 amino acids: CASSEARLLRSYYEQYF. The CDR3 region has the DNA TGTGCCAGCAGTGAAGCGCGTCTCCTTCGAAGTTACTACGAGCAGTACTTC.